This T cell receptor (beta chain) was observed in a study of blood T cell repertoires in COVID-19. Trimming pared 6 bases from V and 12 bases from J, leaving 14 bases between. The germline V gene has CDR1 KGHSH and CDR2 LQKENI. The CDR3 spans 11 residues. Generated by immunoSEQ multiplex PCR, the TCRdb table keeps only in-frame clones and is missing some. The sample has about 18,000 clones, approximately 91% seen once; the top ten hold about 16%. V and J are TRBV18 and TRBJ1-2; D may be TRBD1 (5 bases). This sequence originates from a human donor in a cohort sampled during active COVID-19. The sample was peripheral blood. The CDR3 sequence: CASSTGTSNTF. The DNA for the CDR3 is TGTGCCAGCTCCACCGGGACTTCAAACACCTTC.